These 27 T cell receptor beta chains originate from one sample sequenced in a study of OX40 agonist ivuxolimab in advanced cancers. Using immunoSEQ multiplex PCR, the repertoire was profiled, and TCRdb retains in-frame clones only, with some absent. The sample holds over 50,000 clones; roughly 84% are singletons and the top ten take approximately 4.6%. The sequences come from CD4+ or CD8+ T cells sorted from blood, collected in a trial of the OX40 agonist ivuxolimab. The receptors were gathered from an adult with an advanced solid tumor such as melanoma, head and neck, liver or kidney cancer.

The V call is TRBV10-3, the J call TRBJ2-2, with TRBD1 matching 7 bases. CDR1 ENHRY and CDR2 SYGVKD come from the germline V gene. V lost 6 bases, J lost 7 bases, and 8 bases stayed unmatched. The CDR3 spans 14 residues. The CDR3 DNA is TGTGCCATCAGATCGACAGGGAATGGCGGGGAGCTGTTTTTT. It is translated as CAIRSTGNGGELFF.

This clone has only a few counts. The chain joins TRBV19 to TRBJ1-2; D may be TRBD1 (5 bases). CDR3 length: 15 residues. The V and J ends lost 4 bases and 4 bases respectively, with 16 bases between them. The germline gives CDR1 LNHDA, CDR2 SQIVND (reference sequence). CDR3 coding DNA: TGTGCCAGTAGTAACTCTGAAGGGGCCCGCTATGGCTACACCTTC. It is translated as CASSNSEGARYGYTF.

The V gene is TRBV9, the J gene TRBJ2-7; 9 bases align to TRBD1. There are 15 residues in the CDR3. Germline loops: CDR1 SGDLS, CDR2 YYNGEE. J was trimmed by 2 bases and V by 3 bases; bases with no gene match: 6. The CDR3 sequence: CASSARTGGAYEQYF. For the CDR3, the DNA is TGTGCCAGCAGCGCGAGAACAGGGGGCGCCTACGAGCAGTACTTC.

The chain employs TRBV27 and TRBJ2-7, with D tentatively TRBD1 (5 bases). V lost 2 bases and J lost 5, with 10 bases in between. The CDR3 totals 13 residues. Germline V CDR1 and CDR2: MNHEY, SMNVEV (reference sequence). The CDR3 nucleotides read TGTGCCAGCAGTTTACAGGGTTTCCACGAGCAGTACTTC. It is translated as CASSLQGFHEQYF.

DNA of the CDR3: TGCAGTGCTACCGTAGCAGGAACGCAGTATTTT. It translates to CSATVAGTQYF. The chain couples TRBV20-1 to TRBJ2-3; no clear D. The CDR3 sequence is 11 residues long. The germline V and J ends were trimmed by 4 bases and 9 bases, with 11 bases remaining between them. Germline V gene sequence: CDR1 DFQATT, CDR2 SNEGSKA (reference sequence).

The chain links TRBV28 to TRBJ2-7; TRBD2 might be the D (5 bases). The CDR3 spans 11 residues. Trimming cost V 7 bases and J 3 bases, with 7 bases left between them. In germline, CDR1 is MDHEN, CDR2 SYDVKM. CDR3 sequence (DNA): TGTGCCAGCACCCGGGGCTACGAGCAGTACTTC. As protein: CASTRGYEQYF.

V usage is TRBV2 and J usage is TRBJ1-4; a weak D match, TRBD1 (6 bases). From germline, CDR1 is SNHLY and CDR2 FYNNEI. Deletions cut 3 bases from V and 1 base from J, with 9 bases between. The CDR3 consists of 15 residues. In nucleotides, the CDR3 is TGTGCCAGCAGTGAGCTAGGGGGAACTAATGAAAAACTGTTTTTT. Translated: CASSELGGTNEKLFF. The full variable domain, completed using reference TRBV2 and TRBJ1-4, is EPEVTQTPSHQVTQMGQEVILRCVPISNHLYFYWYRQILGQKVEFLVSFYNNEISEKSEIFDDQFSVERPDGSNFTLKIRSTKLEDSAMYFCASSELGGTNEKLFFGSGTQLSVL.

The chain couples TRBV7-2 to TRBJ2-2; the match to TRBD1 covers 9 bases. The junction had 7 bases not matched to a gene; V was cut back by 5 bases and J by 6 bases. Germline CDR1 is SGHTA and CDR2 is FQGNSA. This CDR3 has 15 residues. The CDR3 is CASSQSRQGAGELFF. CDR3 bases: TGTGCCAGCAGCCAATCGAGACAGGGGGCCGGGGAGCTGTTTTTT.

Remarks on this clone: One junction end disagrees with the germline gene, perhaps due to a read error. J is TRBJ2-7 and V is TRBV5-4; D is perhaps TRBD1 (6 bases). The CDR3 is 15 residues long. The germline gives CDR1 SGHNT, CDR2 YYREEE (reference sequence). The CDR3 protein is CASSQEDRLGYEQYF. CDR3 in DNA: TGCGCCAGCAGCCAAGAAGACAGGCTGGGATACGAGCAGTACTTC.

The rearrangement uses TRBV7-7 and TRBJ2-5, with a possible D match to TRBD2 (7 bases). Germline assignment: CDR1 SSHAT and CDR2 FNYEAQ (reference sequence). CDR3 size: 15 residues. Trimming took off 5 bases at V and 2 bases at J, with 15 bases between the two ends. CDR3 nucleotides: TGTGCCAGCAGCCTACAGGGACTACAACAAGAGACCCAGTACTTC. It specifies CASSLQGLQQETQYF.

The rearrangement uses TRBV5-5 and TRBJ2-7; 11 nucleotides match TRBD2. The CDR3 has 16 amino acids. Trimming took 0 bases from V and 4 from J; bases not matched to a gene: 6. Germline V gene data show CDR1 as SGHKS and CDR2 as YYEKEE (reference sequence). The CDR3 bases are TGTGCCAGCAGCTTGGCACTAGCGGGAGTGGGATACGAGCAGTACTTC. It yields the protein CASSLALAGVGYEQYF.

In nucleotides, the CDR3 is TGTGCCAGCAGTGAAGGATGGGGACCGGAAGGCTACACCTTC. Translation gives CASSEGWGPEGYTF. The V call is TRBV25-1, the J call TRBJ1-2, with D possibly TRBD1 on 5 matching bases. Germline lookup yields CDR1 MGHDK and CDR2 SYGVNS. The CDR3 spans 14 residues. The ends were cut back, 2 bases at V and 8 bases at J, with 15 bases in the middle.

This chain links TRBV29-1 with TRBJ2-1; D possibly corresponds to TRBD2 (5 bases). CDR1 is SQVTM and CDR2 is ANQGSEA in the germline V gene. The CDR3 runs 11 residues. The V gene lost 7 bases and the J gene lost 8 bases, with 12 bases spanning the gap. This CDR3 is CSAGLSDEQFF. CDR3 nucleotide sequence: TGCAGCGCCGGACTTTCCGATGAGCAGTTCTTC.

V and J are TRBV11-3 and TRBJ1-3; 9 positions agree with TRBD1. V trimming: 5 bases; J trimming: 3 bases; junction bases outside the gene matches: 5. This CDR3 region has 15 residues. The germline V gene has CDR1 SGHNT and CDR2 YENEEA. In DNA form, the CDR3 reads TGTGCCAGCAGCCGGACAGGGGCCGATGGAAACACCATATATTTT. Protein: CASSRTGADGNTIYF.

The count of this clone is one. This chain uses TRBV7-2 with TRBJ2-1; TRBD2 matches 8 bases. The V gene's germline CDR1 is SGHTA and CDR2 FQGNSA. The CDR3 is 15 residues long. With V trimmed by 2 bases and J by 3 bases, 3 bases remained unmatched. The CDR3: CASSLSSGHYNEQFF. DNA of the CDR3: TGTGCCAGCAGCTTATCTAGCGGGCACTACAATGAGCAGTTCTTC.

V and J are TRBV18 and TRBJ1-1; D is unclear. V gave up 3 bases and J gave up 0 bases, with 11 bases separating them. This CDR3 contains 15 residues. Germline V gives CDR1 KGHSH, CDR2 LQKENI. The CDR3 spells CASSPSGKLNTEAFF. CDR3 nucleotide sequence: TGTGCCAGCTCACCCTCTGGGAAACTGAACACTGAAGCTTTCTTT.

The chain recombines TRBV15 with TRBJ1-5; TRBD1 matches at 9 bases. This CDR3 has 14 residues. CDR1 and CDR2 from the germline V gene are LNHNV and YYDKDF (reference sequence). V lost 4 bases, J lost 6 bases, and 4 bases stayed unmatched. The CDR3 protein is CATSIDRGSQPQHF. CDR3 DNA sequence: TGTGCCACCAGCATTGACAGGGGGAGTCAGCCCCAGCATTTT.

The chain carries TRBV6-1 and TRBJ1-1, with D possibly TRBD1 on 6 matching bases. Germline V lookup: CDR1 MNHNS, CDR2 SASEGT. The CDR3 consists of 16 residues. V was shortened by 1 base and J by 5 bases, with 17 bases between the two germline ends. The CDR3 coding sequence is TGTGCCAGCAGTGAAGAGCGGGGGCATCCCCCAACTGAAGCTTTCTTT. It codes for CASSEERGHPPTEAFF.

This chain uses TRBV14 with TRBJ2-5; D perhaps matches TRBD1 (6 bases). The CDR3 has 18 amino acids. V lost 3 bases and J 5 bases, leaving 25 bases between the germline ends. Germline CDR1 and CDR2: SGHDN and FVKESK. The CDR3 region is CASSHPSRAGAARETQYF. The CDR3 region has the DNA TGTGCCAGCAGCCATCCGAGCAGGGCAGGGGCGGCACGCGAGACCCAGTACTTC.

A few counts support this clone. The V gene is TRBV5-1, the J gene TRBJ2-3, with 9 bases fitting TRBD2. The trim removed 4 bases at V and 7 bases at J, leaving 13 bases unmatched. The CDR3 extends over 16 amino acids. Germline CDR1 is SGHRS and CDR2 is YFSETQ. For the CDR3, the DNA is TGCGCCAGCAGCCTGATCGCTAGCGGGACCAAATATACGCAGTATTTT. It specifies CASSLIASGTKYTQYF.

The chain uses TRBV5-1 and TRBJ1-1; TRBD1 matches at 9 bases. V lost 6 bases and J lost 4; bases outside the gene matches: 7. Germline CDR1 and CDR2: SGHRS and YFSETQ. The CDR3 is 14 residues long. This CDR3 is CASTSTGGPTEAFF. The CDR3, as DNA: TGCGCCAGCACCTCGACAGGGGGACCCACTGAAGCTTTCTTT. Full variable domain (outside the CDR3, taken from reference TRBV5-1 and TRBJ1-1): KAGVTQTPRYLIKTRGQQVTLSCSPISGHRSVSWYQQTPGQGLQFLFEYFSETQRNKGNFPGRFSGRQFSNSRSEMNVSTLELGDSALYLCASTSTGGPTEAFFGQGTRLTVV.

The chain joins TRBV21-1 to TRBJ2-1. TRBV21-1 is flagged as a pseudogene. CDR3 length: 13 amino acids. The CDR3 loop is CASSKGNWNEQFF. DNA of the CDR3: TGTGCCAGCAGCAAAGGGAACTGGAATGAGCAGTTCTTC.

Turning to this clone: At one of its ends the junction is not consistent with the germline gene, which may arise from a read error. V usage is TRBV27 and J usage is TRBJ2-3; the D is unclear. Germline V gives CDR1 MNHEY, CDR2 SMNVEV (reference sequence). This CDR3 contains 14 residues. The CDR3 spells CASSFTRTADTRYF. The CDR3 coding sequence is TGTGCCAGCAGTTTCACACGCACGGCAGATACGCGGTATTTT.

Of note for this clone: Other DNA sequences of this sample code for an identical CDR3. The rearrangement uses TRBV28 and TRBJ1-2; D uncertain. The CDR3 runs 12 residues. Germline loops: CDR1 MDHEN, CDR2 SYDVKM. The germline V and J ends were trimmed by 3 bases and 8 bases, with 10 bases remaining between them. The chain's CDR3 is CASSFGVGGYTF. CDR3 in DNA: TGTGCCAGCAGTTTCGGGGTCGGGGGCTACACCTTC.

The chain's CDR3 is CASSSLQGYYGYTF. CDR3 in DNA: TGTGCCAGCAGCTCACTTCAGGGATACTATGGCTACACCTTC. The genes are TRBV5-6 and TRBJ1-2, with D tentatively TRBD1 (5 bases). The CDR3 has 14 residues. V lost 3 bases and J 3 bases, leaving 12 bases between the germline ends. Looked up from germline, CDR1 is SGHDT and CDR2 is YYEEEE.

With respect to this clone: Other DNA sequences within the sample encode an identical CDR3. This sequence joins TRBV27 and TRBJ2-2; a weak D match, TRBD1 (6 bases). The CDR3 has 15 amino acids. The V and J ends lost 3 bases and 2 bases respectively, with 10 bases between them. The germline CDR1 and CDR2 sequences are MNHEY and SMNVEV (reference sequence). The CDR3 reads CASSLQTGNTGELFF. Here the CDR3 DNA reads TGTGCCAGCAGTTTGCAGACAGGCAACACCGGGGAGCTGTTTTTT.

The V call is TRBV14, the J call TRBJ1-5; tentatively, D is TRBD1 (5 bases). Trimming pared 4 bases from V and 3 bases from J, leaving 7 bases between. Germline CDR1 and CDR2: SGHDN and FVKESK. This CDR3 is 13 amino acids long. CDR3 region: CASSPGLNQPQHF. CDR3 nucleotides: TGTGCCAGCAGCCCGGGGCTCAATCAGCCCCAGCATTTT. The full variable domain, with the rest looked up from reference TRBV14 and TRBJ1-5, is EAGVTQFPSHSVIEKGQTVTLRCDPISGHDNLYWYRRVMGKEIKFLLHFVKESKQDESGMPNNRFLAERTGGTYSTLKVQPAELEDSGVYFCASSPGLNQPQHFGDGTRLSIL.